Shown below are 13 T cell receptor beta chains from a single sample sequenced in a study of blood T cell repertoires in COVID-19 (dated by TCRdb to about 2020). Library preparation was by the immunoSEQ multiplex PCR assay. TCRdb carries this immuneACCESS record with in-frame sequences only. Its versions omit some clonotypes, under half of them owing to an unresolved V gene in the studies checked, with the rest unexplained. Counted in this sample were 150,000 to 200,000 clones; 70% to 85% of them appeared once. The biggest ten clones account for around 7% of the sample. Sequenced sample: peripheral blood. The receptors originated from a woman in her 40s with COVID-19, enrolled during active disease.

This clone was detected once. The chain recombines TRBV5-1 with TRBJ2-5; TRBD2 matches 11 bases. Germline V gives CDR1 SGHRS, CDR2 YFSETQ. V lost 0 bases and J lost 5; bases outside the gene matches: 6. The CDR3 covers 16 residues. CDR3 sequence (DNA): TGCGCCAGCAGCTTGGGTACTAGCGGGAGCCTGGAGACCCAGTACTTC. This translates into CASSLGTSGSLETQYF.

The V call is TRBV7-2, the J call TRBJ1-3, with TRBD1 as a possible D gene (5 bases). The V gene's germline CDR1 is SGHTA and CDR2 FQGNSA. This CDR3 is 16 amino acids long. The germline V and J ends were trimmed by 1 base and 4 bases, with 14 bases remaining between them. The CDR3 nucleotides are TGTGCCAGCAGCTTAGAGGTTAGGGGTGTGGGAAACACCATATATTTT. Its translation: CASSLEVRGVGNTIYF. The full variable domain, completed using reference TRBV7-2 and TRBJ1-3, is GAGVSQSPSNKVTEKGKDVELRCDPISGHTALYWYRQSLGQGLEFLIYFQGNSAPDKSGLPSDRFSAERTGGSVSTLTIQRTQQEDSAVYLCASSLEVRGVGNTIYFGEGSWLTVV.

The chain joins TRBV6-5 to TRBJ2-5; D perhaps matches TRBD2 (5 bases). CDR3 length equals 13 residues. V lost 6 bases, J lost 6 bases, and 14 bases lay in between. Germline CDR1 MNHEY, CDR2 SVGAGI. CDR3 bases: TGTGCCAGCAGCCCCGAACGGGGAAAGACCCAGTACTTC. Translating gives CASSPERGKTQYF.

This chain uses TRBV7-8 with TRBJ2-1; 8 nucleotides line up with TRBD2. The germline V gene has CDR1 SGHVS and CDR2 FQNEAQ. This CDR3 region has 14 residues. The ends lost 1 base at V and 10 bases at J; junction bases unmatched: 6. As DNA, the CDR3 is TGTGCCAGCAGCTTAGGGTTTAGCGGGGAGGAGCAGTTCTTC. It specifies CASSLGFSGEEQFF.

CDR3 DNA sequence: TGTGCCAGCAGTCGGGTCGATGCATTAAATGAGCAGTTCTTC. It specifies CASSRVDALNEQFF. The chain links TRBV14 to TRBJ2-1, with unresolved D. This CDR3 has 14 residues. Per the germline V gene, CDR1 is SGHDN and CDR2 is FVKESK. Deletions cut 6 bases from V and 7 bases from J, with 16 bases between.

In its sample, this clone was seen a few times. This chain links TRBV7-3 with TRBJ2-2; 8 bases are shared with TRBD1. The V gene's germline CDR1 is SGHTA and CDR2 FQGTGA. After removal of 2 bases from V and 4 bases from J, the junction contained 0 bases not matched to a gene. The CDR3 covers 14 residues. This chain's CDR3 is CASSLQGATGELFF. CDR3 in DNA: TGTGCCAGCAGCTTACAGGGGGCCACCGGGGAGCTGTTTTTT.

This rearrangement joins TRBV10-3 to TRBJ2-5; TRBD1 matches 9 bases. Trimming at V came to 6 bases and at J to 5 bases, leaving 7 bases not matched to a gene. CDR3 length equals 14 residues. Germline CDR1 reads ENHRY; CDR2 reads SYGVKD. In nucleotides, the CDR3 is TGTGCCATCAGCCCAGCGGGACAGGGCGAGACCCAGTACTTC. Its translation is CAISPAGQGETQYF.

The chain is built from TRBV19 and TRBJ1-1, with D perhaps TRBD1 (6 bases). The germline V and J ends were trimmed by 10 bases and 4 bases, with 13 bases remaining between them. Germline loops: CDR1 LNHDA, CDR2 SQIVND (reference sequence). CDR3 length: 12 amino acids. The chain's CDR3 is CAISQGSTEAFF. DNA for the CDR3: TGTGCCATCTCACAGGGATCCACTGAAGCTTTCTTT.

The chain carries TRBV28 and TRBJ2-3; 10 bases agree with TRBD2. After removal of 4 bases from V and 14 bases from J, the junction contained 6 bases not matched to a gene. CDR1 is MDHEN, CDR2 SYDVKM, per germline. This CDR3 has 12 residues. CDR3 loop: CASSWQGLAMYF. CDR3 nucleotides: TGTGCCAGCAGTTGGCAGGGACTAGCGATGTATTTT. Looking up the rest from reference TRBV28 and TRBJ2-3 gives the full variable domain: DVKVTQSSRYLVKRTGEKVFLECVQDMDHENMFWYRQDPGLGLRLIYFSYDVKMKEKGDIPEGYSVSREKKERFSLILESASTNQTSMYLCASSWQGLAMYFGPGTRLTVL.

The rearrangement uses TRBV28 and TRBJ2-7; the match to TRBD2 covers 10 bases. The CDR3 loop spans 16 amino acids. V lost 7 bases, J lost 6 bases, and 15 bases stayed unmatched. Germline V gene data show CDR1 as MDHEN and CDR2 as SYDVKM. The CDR3 nucleotides read TGTGCCAGCACTTCCTACGGGCTAGCGGGAGTCGGCGAGCAGTACTTC. It encodes CASTSYGLAGVGEQYF. Complete variable domain (other parts from reference TRBV28 and TRBJ2-7): DVKVTQSSRYLVKRTGEKVFLECVQDMDHENMFWYRQDPGLGLRLIYFSYDVKMKEKGDIPEGYSVSREKKERFSLILESASTNQTSMYLCASTSYGLAGVGEQYFGPGTRLTVT.

The chain has TRBV4-1 and TRBJ2-3; possibly TRBD2 for D (6 bases). V lost 5 bases and J lost 4, with 19 bases in between. The CDR3 is 16 residues long. Germline V lookup: CDR1 MGHRA, CDR2 YSYEKL. CDR3: CASSNIRTTPPDTQYF. The CDR3 region has the DNA TGCGCCAGCAGCAACATCCGGACTACCCCCCCAGATACGCAGTATTTT.

V is TRBV19 and J is TRBJ2-1, with D uncertain. The CDR3 length is 13 residues. The germline V gene has CDR1 LNHDA and CDR2 SQIVND (reference sequence). V lost 5 bases and J 4 bases, leaving 9 bases between the germline ends. The chain's CDR3 is CASSVQEYNEQFF. CDR3 coding DNA: TGTGCCAGTAGTGTCCAGGAATACAATGAGCAGTTCTTC.

The chain uses TRBV14 and TRBJ1-2; 9 bases line up with TRBD1. The V gene end was trimmed by 1 base and the J gene end by 6 bases; junction bases not matched to a gene: 3. The germline gives CDR1 SGHDN, CDR2 FVKESK. This CDR3 contains 14 residues. CDR3 nucleotides: TGTGCCAGCAGCCAAGCCGGACAGGGGCATGGCTACACCTTC. As protein: CASSQAGQGHGYTF. The full variable domain, rest sourced from reference TRBV14 and TRBJ1-2, is EAGVTQFPSHSVIEKGQTVTLRCDPISGHDNLYWYRRVMGKEIKFLLHFVKESKQDESGMPNNRFLAERTGGTYSTLKVQPAELEDSGVYFCASSQAGQGHGYTFGSGTRLTVV.